This note documents a single TCR beta chain sequence. Profiling relied on immunoSEQ multiplex PCR, and the TCRdb table lists in-frame clones only, not all of them. The sample shows some 190,000 clones, roughly 86% of them seen only once. These data are taken from a study of cytomegalovirus exposure and HLA in healthy donors. CDR3 length equals 16 residues. V lost 5 bases, J lost 3 bases, and 16 bases lay in between. From germline, CDR1 is SGHVS and CDR2 FQNEAQ. This TCR came from a young man in good health and CMV-seropositive. The V and J genes are TRBV7-8 and TRBJ2-2, with D perhaps TRBD2 (7 bases). Material: PBMCs. The CDR3, as DNA: TGTGCCAGCAGCCAGGTGGGGGGGCTGGACACCGGGGAGCTGTTTTTT. Protein sequence: CASSQVGGLDTGELFF.